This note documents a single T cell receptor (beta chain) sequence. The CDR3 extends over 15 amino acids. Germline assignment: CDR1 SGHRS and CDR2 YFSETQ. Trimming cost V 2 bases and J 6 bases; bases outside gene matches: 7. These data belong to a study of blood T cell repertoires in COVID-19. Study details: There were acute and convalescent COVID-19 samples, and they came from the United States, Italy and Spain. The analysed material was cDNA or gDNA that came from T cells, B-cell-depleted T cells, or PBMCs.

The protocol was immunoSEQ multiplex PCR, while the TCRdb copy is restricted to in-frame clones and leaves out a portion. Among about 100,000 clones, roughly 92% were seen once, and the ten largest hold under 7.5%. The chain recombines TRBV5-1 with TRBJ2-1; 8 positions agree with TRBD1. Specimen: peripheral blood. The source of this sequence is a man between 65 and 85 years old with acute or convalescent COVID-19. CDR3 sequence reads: CASSFGTGRVNEQFF. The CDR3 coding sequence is TGCGCCAGCAGCTTCGGGACAGGTCGAGTCAATGAGCAGTTCTTC. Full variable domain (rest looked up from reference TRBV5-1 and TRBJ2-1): KAGVTQTPRYLIKTRGQQVTLSCSPISGHRSVSWYQQTPGQGLQFLFEYFSETQRNKGNFPGRFSGRQFSNSRSEMNVSTLELGDSALYLCASSFGTGRVNEQFFGPGTRLTVL.